This T cell receptor (beta chain) appears in the sequencing data of a study of radiation and T cells in renal cell carcinoma (dated by TCRdb to between 2020 and 2021). Some background on the complete study: TCR beta sequencing covered fewer than 60 samples in total, comprising some 25 tumors and around 27 peripheral blood samples. The final blood draw was performed at 4 weeks after radiation, at the same time as nephrectomy. In the approximately 57 samples combined, 4,016,671 unique CDR3 nucleotide sequences were found, encoding 2.5 million or so unique CDR3 amino acid sequences.

Notes on this clone: Its antigen has not been determined. Base-call qualities are not available, and no considerably larger clone is one nucleotide away.

The investigation overall reported the following: Tracking of blood repertoire dynamics stopped at more than three weeks after treatment, with no follow-up past that point. The single-armed trial design could not address effects of radiation dose or scheduling on the TCR repertoire. An increase in top tumor clonotypes in blood was observed from baseline to 2 weeks post-radiation, followed by contraction by 4 weeks, which was taken to suggest transient expansion of tumor-resident clones. Because pretreatment tumor biopsies were not available, the baseline intratumoral presence of clonotypes could not be determined.

TCR beta libraries were generated from genomic DNA with the immunoSEQ kit, following the manufacturer's recommendations. To prepare the libraries, a first multiplex PCR with proprietary primers was run, followed by a second PCR that added unique barcodes, and a bead cleanup was done after each round. Each sample batch included a kit-provided positive control reaction and a negative control reaction. The final libraries underwent checking on an Agilent 4200 TapeStation D1000 ScreenTape, volumetric pooling, and quantification by qPCR. Sequencing was performed on an Illumina NextSeq500 with a MidOutput 150-cycle cartridge, and 156 Read1 and 15 Index1 cycles were run with kit custom primers. The pooled library was loaded at roughly 1 pM with around 20% PhiX control spiked in. The published analysis was carried out like this. The vendor-processed data were analyzed in R, and a clonotype was defined as all T cells that share the same CDR3 nucleotide sequence. In the clone abundance analyses, frequencies in each sample were normalized to that sample's 10,000 most abundant clones. Public T cell clones, averaging fewer than five per sample, were removed before analysis. A difference in abundance of at least 32-fold between compartments was used to define tumor-enriched and baseline blood-enriched clonotypes. A beta-binomial differential abundance model was used to identify clonotypes that were expanded or contracted between blood time points. Tumor-blood repertoire similarity was measured with the Baroni-Urbani and Buser coefficient, and groups were compared using two-tailed Wilcoxon tests in R. This immuneACCESS table, as held by TCRdb, lists in-frame sequences with V and J called but not all clones. Of the missing ones, under half trace to an unresolved V gene in checked studies; the others have no known cause. V and J calls and clone size come straight from that table; D and trimming were deduced from the DNA. For this sample the table gives approximately 92,000 clones, of which about 85% were detected only once. The top ten hold 9.4% of the sample.

The time point label on this specimen signifies: blood 4 weeks post-SBRT, at nephrectomy. Read against the paper, the sample's treatment or condition label means: 15 Gy SBRT to primary tumor, nephrectomy 4 weeks later. The samples were obtained from a clinical trial, where primary renal cell carcinomas were treated with 15 Gy stereotactic body radiation therapy and then removed by nephrectomy 4 weeks afterward. To follow tumor-enriched clonotypes, peripheral blood was collected serially from radiation-treated patients at baseline and again at 2 weeks and 4 weeks after SBRT. All patients had renal cell carcinoma with clear cell pathology. Genomic DNA for TCR sequencing was prepared using the QIAamp DNA Blood Mini Kit (Qiagen). The analyses included just those samples that passed every quality control check. The origin of this receptor is a man aged 45 to 65 with renal cell carcinoma. The sample here was blood, taken from a patient whose treatment included radiotherapy and nephrectomy.

In nucleotides, the sequence is TGTGCCAGCAGCTTCGGGCGGTTCGGGACGACGACGCACACTGAAGCTTTCTTT. Its product reads: CASSFGRFGTTTHTEAFF. Recombination linked TRBV7-8 to TRBJ1-1; D gene: possibly TRBD1, on 5 matching bases. The germline ends are 23 bases apart after V is trimmed by 3 bases and J by 3 bases. The CDR3, cysteine through phenylalanine, is 18 amino acids long. Of the read, only the CDR3 DNA is kept; its 54 bases are in frame from base 1. CDR1 and CDR2 are read off the germline V gene as SGHVS and FQNEAQ.